This entry lists 12 T cell receptor beta chains sequenced from one sample in a study of blood T cell repertoires in COVID-19. Using immunoSEQ multiplex PCR, the repertoire was profiled, and TCRdb retains in-frame clones only, with some absent. Among roughly 250,000 clones listed, around 90% were seen once. The sample comprised PBMCs or T cells enriched from blood (not recorded which). These receptors all stem from a woman aged 25 to 39 with acute COVID-19.

Worth noting for this clone: This sample also contains other DNA sequences that code for the same CDR3. The chain couples TRBV5-1 to TRBJ1-2; the match to TRBD1 covers 7 bases. Germline V gives CDR1 SGHRS, CDR2 YFSETQ. This CDR3 region has 13 residues. V was clipped by 2 bases and J by 6 bases; unmatched bases: 4. CDR3 sequence: CASSFDRVDGYTF. Written as DNA, the CDR3 is TGCGCCAGCAGCTTCGACAGGGTGGATGGCTACACCTTC.

The CDR3 coding sequence is TGTGCCAGCAGCTTGGTAGCGGGGGGCACCGGGGAGCTGTTTTTT. It encodes CASSLVAGGTGELFF. This sequence joins TRBV5-5 and TRBJ2-2; 10 bases match TRBD2. Germline CDR1 SGHKS, CDR2 YYEKEE (reference sequence). CDR3 length equals 15 residues. After removal of 0 bases from V and 4 bases from J, the junction contained 0 bases not matched to a gene.

CDR3 nucleotide sequence: TGTGCCAGCAGGCCGGGGACTAGTATGGGCGAGCAGTACTTC. Translating it yields CASRPGTSMGEQYF. The chain carries TRBV6-4 and TRBJ2-7, with 8 positions matching TRBD2. The trim removed 6 bases at V and 6 bases at J, leaving 10 bases unmatched. CDR1 and CDR2 (germline): MRHNA, SNTAGT. This CDR3 contains 14 residues.

The count of this clone is one. The chain combines TRBV7-3 with TRBJ2-3, with TRBD2 matching over 10 bases. From germline, CDR1 is SGHTA and CDR2 FQGTGA. The ends lost 2 bases at V and 5 bases at J; junction bases unmatched: 7. The CDR3 consists of 16 residues. CDR3 in DNA: TGTGCCAGCAGCTTATCCGGGACTAGCGTCATAGATACGCAGTATTTT. Amino acid sequence: CASSLSGTSVIDTQYF.

The gene calls are TRBV3-1 (or the pseudogene TRBV3-2) and TRBJ1-1, with 7 bases lining up with TRBD1. The germline V gene has CDR1 LGHDT and CDR2 YNNKEL (reference sequence). This CDR3 has 14 residues. Losses at the gene ends were 2 bases for V and 8 bases for J; bases not matched to a gene: 8. CDR3: CASSQTRGAYEAFF. The CDR3 DNA sequence: TGTGCCAGCAGCCAAACCAGGGGGGCTTACGAAGCTTTCTTT.

The rearrangement joins TRBV9 to TRBJ2-2; the D is unclear. The CDR3 extends over 12 amino acids. The germline gives CDR1 SGDLS, CDR2 YYNGEE. The germline V and J ends were trimmed by 0 bases and 7 bases, with 4 bases remaining between them. This CDR3 is CASSVASGELFF. The CDR3 coding sequence is TGTGCCAGCAGCGTAGCGAGCGGGGAGCTGTTTTTT.

This clone has only a few counts. V usage is TRBV2 and J usage is TRBJ1-1; 7 nucleotides agree with TRBD1. CDR3 length: 17 residues. V trimming: 5 bases; J trimming: 5 bases; junction bases outside the gene matches: 17. Per germline, CDR1 SNHLY and CDR2 FYNNEI. This CDR3 is CASSPTYLRTGPTEAFF. DNA for the CDR3: TGTGCCAGCAGTCCCACTTACTTGCGGACAGGCCCAACTGAAGCTTTCTTT.

The chain carries TRBV28 and TRBJ1-2, with no clear D. V lost 3 bases and J lost 4, with 15 bases in between. Per germline, CDR1 MDHEN and CDR2 SYDVKM. The CDR3 length is 15 residues. CDR3 nucleotide sequence: TGTGCCAGCAGTTTCTCCTGGGAGAAGAGCTATGGCTACACCTTC. Its protein is CASSFSWEKSYGYTF.

V and J are TRBV5-1 and TRBJ2-5, with D perhaps TRBD2 (5 bases). Germline loops: CDR1 SGHRS, CDR2 YFSETQ. The CDR3 is made up of 14 amino acids. Trimming removed 2 bases from V and 4 bases from J, with 12 bases in between. This chain's CDR3 is CASSFGESRETQYF. The CDR3, as DNA: TGCGCCAGCAGCTTCGGGGAATCTAGAGAGACCCAGTACTTC.

The chain is built from TRBV7-9 and TRBJ2-7; D possibly corresponds to TRBD1 (5 bases). CDR3 length equals 12 residues. Germline loops: CDR1 SEHNR, CDR2 FQNEAQ (reference sequence). Deletions cut 1 base from V and 6 bases from J, with 7 bases between. The CDR3 here is CASSLGGIEQYF. The CDR3 DNA sequence: TGTGCCAGCAGCTTAGGGGGCATCGAGCAGTACTTC.

The chain uses TRBV10-3 and TRBJ1-1, with D unclear. The CDR3 is 15 amino acids. Germline V gene data show CDR1 as ENHRY and CDR2 as SYGVKD. V was trimmed by 7 bases and J by 3 bases, leaving 18 bases between them. The CDR3 nucleotides are TGTGCCATCACAAGCTCAAGGCGGGAGGACACTGAAGCTTTCTTT. Protein product: CAITSSRREDTEAFF.

This clone appeared once. This chain joins TRBV28 and TRBJ2-2, with D maybe TRBD2 (5 bases). Trimming took off 4 bases at V and 6 bases at J, with 15 bases between the two ends. Germline V gene sequence: CDR1 MDHEN, CDR2 SYDVKM. There are 15 residues in the CDR3. For the CDR3, the DNA is TGTGCCAGCAGTTCGGGATATCGTGTTCCCGGGGAGCTGTTTTTT. Its protein is CASSSGYRVPGELFF.